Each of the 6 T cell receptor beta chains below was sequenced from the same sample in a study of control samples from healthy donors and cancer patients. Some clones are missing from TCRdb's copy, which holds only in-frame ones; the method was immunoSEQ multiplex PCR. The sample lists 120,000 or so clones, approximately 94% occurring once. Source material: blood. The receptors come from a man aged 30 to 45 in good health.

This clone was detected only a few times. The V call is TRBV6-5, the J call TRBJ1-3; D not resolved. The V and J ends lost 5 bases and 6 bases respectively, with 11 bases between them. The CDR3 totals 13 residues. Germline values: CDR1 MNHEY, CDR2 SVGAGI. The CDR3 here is CASSLVTSNTIYF. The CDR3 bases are TGTGCCAGCAGTCTTGTGACATCAAACACCATATATTTT.

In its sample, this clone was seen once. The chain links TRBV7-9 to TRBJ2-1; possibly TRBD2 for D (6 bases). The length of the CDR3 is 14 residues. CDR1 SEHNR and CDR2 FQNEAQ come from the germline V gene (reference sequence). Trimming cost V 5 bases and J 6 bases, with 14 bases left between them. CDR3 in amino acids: CASSPIRDFNEQFF. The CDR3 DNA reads TGTGCCAGCAGCCCTATCCGGGACTTCAATGAGCAGTTCTTC.

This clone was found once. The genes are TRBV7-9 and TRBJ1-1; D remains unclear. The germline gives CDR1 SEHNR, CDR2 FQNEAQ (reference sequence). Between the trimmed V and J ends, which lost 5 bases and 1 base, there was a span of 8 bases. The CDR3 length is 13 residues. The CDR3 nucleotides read TGTGCCAGCAGCCTATCTGGGAACACTGAAGCTTTCTTT. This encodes CASSLSGNTEAFF.

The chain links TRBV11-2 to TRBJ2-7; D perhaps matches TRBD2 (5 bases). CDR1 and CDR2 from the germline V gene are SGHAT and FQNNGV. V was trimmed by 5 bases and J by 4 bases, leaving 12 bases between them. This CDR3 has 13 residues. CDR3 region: CASSVSSGYEQYF. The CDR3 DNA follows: TGTGCCAGCAGCGTTTCATCGGGATACGAGCAGTACTTC. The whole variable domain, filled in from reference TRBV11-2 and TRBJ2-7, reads EAGVAQSPRYKIIEKRQSVAFWCNPISGHATLYWYQQILGQGPKLLIQFQNNGVVDDSQLPKDRFSAERLKGVDSTLKIQPAKLEDSAVYLCASSVSSGYEQYFGPGTRLTVT.

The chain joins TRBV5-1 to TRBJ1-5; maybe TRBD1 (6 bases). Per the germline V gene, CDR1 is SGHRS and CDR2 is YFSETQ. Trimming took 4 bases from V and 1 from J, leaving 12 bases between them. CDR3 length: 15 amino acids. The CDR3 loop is CASSPQGWSNQPQHF. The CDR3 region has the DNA TGCGCCAGCAGCCCACAGGGCTGGAGCAATCAGCCCCAGCATTTT.

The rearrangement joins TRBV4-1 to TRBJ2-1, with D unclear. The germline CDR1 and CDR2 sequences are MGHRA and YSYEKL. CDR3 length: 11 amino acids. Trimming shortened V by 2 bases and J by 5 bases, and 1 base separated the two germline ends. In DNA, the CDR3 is TGCGCCAGCAGCCAAAACAATGAGCAGTTCTTC. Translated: CASSQNNEQFF.